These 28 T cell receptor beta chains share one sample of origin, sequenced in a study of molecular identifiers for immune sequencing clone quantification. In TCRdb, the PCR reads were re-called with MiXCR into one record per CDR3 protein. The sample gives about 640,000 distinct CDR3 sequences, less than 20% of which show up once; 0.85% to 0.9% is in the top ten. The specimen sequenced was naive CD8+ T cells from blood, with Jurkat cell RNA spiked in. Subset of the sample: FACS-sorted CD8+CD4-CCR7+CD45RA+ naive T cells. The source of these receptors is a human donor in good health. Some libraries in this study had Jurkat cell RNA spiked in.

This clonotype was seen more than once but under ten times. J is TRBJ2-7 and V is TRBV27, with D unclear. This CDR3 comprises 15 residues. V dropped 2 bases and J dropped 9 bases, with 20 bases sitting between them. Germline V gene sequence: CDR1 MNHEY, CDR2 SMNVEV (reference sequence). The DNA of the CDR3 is TGTGCCAGCAGTTTAGGGGTCCTGGGGTTGTCTGTGCAGTACTTC. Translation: CASSLGVLGLSVQYF.

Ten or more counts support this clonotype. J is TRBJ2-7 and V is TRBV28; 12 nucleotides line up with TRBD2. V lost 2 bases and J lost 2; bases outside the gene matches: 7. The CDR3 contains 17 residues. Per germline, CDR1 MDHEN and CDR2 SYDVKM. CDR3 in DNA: TGTGCCAGCAGTTTAGTCCGGACTAGCGGGACACCCTACGAGCAGTACTTC. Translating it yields CASSLVRTSGTPYEQYF. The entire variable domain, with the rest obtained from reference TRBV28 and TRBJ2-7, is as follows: DVKVTQSSRYLVKRTGEKVFLECVQDMDHENMFWYRQDPGLGLRLIYFSYDVKMKEKGDIPEGYSVSREKKERFSLILESASTNQTSMYLCASSLVRTSGTPYEQYFGPGTRLTVT.

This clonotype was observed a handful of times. CDR3 sequence reads: CASGLVASGNQPGTGELFF. CDR3 DNA: TGTGCTAGTGGTTTGGTTGCTAGCGGGAACCAGCCGGGCACCGGGGAGCTGTTTTTT. This chain connects TRBV12-5 to TRBJ2-2, with TRBD2 identical over 9 bases. J gave up 4 bases and V 0 bases, and 12 bases lay outside the gene matches. The CDR3 runs 19 residues. CDR1 and CDR2 from the germline V gene are LGHNT and FRNRAP.

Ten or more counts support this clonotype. CDR3 sequence: CASSQGQGAPMWQFF. CDR3 bases: TGCGCCAGCAGCCAAGGACAGGGGGCGCCGATGTGGCAGTTCTTC. The rearrangement joins TRBV4-1 to TRBJ2-1; TRBD1 aligns across 10 bases. This CDR3 contains 15 residues. V trimming: 1 base; J trimming: 12 bases; junction bases outside the gene matches: 9. Germline V gene sequence: CDR1 MGHRA, CDR2 YSYEKL.

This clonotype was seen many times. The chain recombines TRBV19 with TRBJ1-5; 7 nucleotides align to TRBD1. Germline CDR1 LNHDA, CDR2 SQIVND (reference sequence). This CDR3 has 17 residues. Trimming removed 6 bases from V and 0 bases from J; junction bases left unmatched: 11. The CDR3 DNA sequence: TGTGCCAGTAGGAAAGGAGACAGGGCCTATAGCAATCAGCCCCAGCATTTT. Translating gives CASRKGDRAYSNQPQHF. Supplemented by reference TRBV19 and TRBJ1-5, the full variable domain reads DGGITQSPKYLFRKEGQNVTLSCEQNLNHDAMYWYRQDPGQGLRLIYYSQIVNDFQKGDIAEGYSVSREKKESFPLTVTSAQKNPTAFYLCASRKGDRAYSNQPQHFGDGTRLSIL.

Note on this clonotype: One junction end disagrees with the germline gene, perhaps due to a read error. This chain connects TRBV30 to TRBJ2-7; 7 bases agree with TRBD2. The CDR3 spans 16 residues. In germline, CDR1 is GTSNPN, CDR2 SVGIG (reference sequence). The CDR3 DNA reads TGTGCCCGGAGTTACTCCTGGGGGGGAGAAGGTCACGAGCAGTACTTC. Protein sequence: CARSYSWGGEGHEQYF.

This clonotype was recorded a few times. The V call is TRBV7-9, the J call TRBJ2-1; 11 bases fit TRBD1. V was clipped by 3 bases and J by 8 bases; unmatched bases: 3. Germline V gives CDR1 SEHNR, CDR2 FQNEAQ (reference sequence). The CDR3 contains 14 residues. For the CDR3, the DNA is TGTGCCAGCAGCTTCCCGGACAGGGGGCATGAGCAGTTCTTC. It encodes CASSFPDRGHEQFF.

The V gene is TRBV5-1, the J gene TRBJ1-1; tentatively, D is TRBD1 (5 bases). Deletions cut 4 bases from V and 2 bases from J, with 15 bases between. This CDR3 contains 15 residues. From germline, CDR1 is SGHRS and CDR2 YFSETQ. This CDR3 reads CASSPGTLPNTEAFF. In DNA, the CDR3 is TGCGCCAGCAGCCCGGGGACCTTGCCAAACACTGAAGCTTTCTTT. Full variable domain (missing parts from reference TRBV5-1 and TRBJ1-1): KAGVTQTPRYLIKTRGQQVTLSCSPISGHRSVSWYQQTPGQGLQFLFEYFSETQRNKGNFPGRFSGRQFSNSRSEMNVSTLELGDSALYLCASSPGTLPNTEAFFGQGTRLTVV.

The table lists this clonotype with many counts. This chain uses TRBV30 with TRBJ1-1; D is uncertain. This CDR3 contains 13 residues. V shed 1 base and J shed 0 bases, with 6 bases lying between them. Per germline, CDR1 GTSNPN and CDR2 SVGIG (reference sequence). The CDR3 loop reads CAWSETLNTEAFF. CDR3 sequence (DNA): TGTGCCTGGAGTGAAACCTTGAACACTGAAGCTTTCTTT.

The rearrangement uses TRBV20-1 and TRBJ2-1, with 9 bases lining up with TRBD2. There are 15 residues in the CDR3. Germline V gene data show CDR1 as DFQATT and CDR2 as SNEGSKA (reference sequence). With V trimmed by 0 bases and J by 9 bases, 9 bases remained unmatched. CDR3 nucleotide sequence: TGCAGTGCTAGAGATGGCCTAGCGGGATTATTTGAGCAGTTCTTC. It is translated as CSARDGLAGLFEQFF.

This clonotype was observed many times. The CDR3 bases are TGTGCCAGCACTGCCGAGAGGTGGGAGACCCAGTACTTC. This codes for CASTAERWETQYF. The chain couples TRBV6-5 to TRBJ2-5; D unclear. The CDR3 has 13 residues. V was trimmed by 7 bases and J by 5 bases, leaving 14 bases between them. Germline V gives CDR1 MNHEY, CDR2 SVGAGI.

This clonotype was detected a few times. In nucleotides, the CDR3 is TGTGCCAGTTCTGTCCGGGGCACGACCTACGAGCAGTACTTC. As protein: CASSVRGTTYEQYF. The rearrangement joins TRBV19 to TRBJ2-7; D may be TRBD1 or TRBD2 (5 bases each). CDR1 is LNHDA, CDR2 SQIVND, per germline (reference sequence). CDR3 length equals 14 residues. Trimming left V 8 bases short and J 2 bases short, with 16 bases between.

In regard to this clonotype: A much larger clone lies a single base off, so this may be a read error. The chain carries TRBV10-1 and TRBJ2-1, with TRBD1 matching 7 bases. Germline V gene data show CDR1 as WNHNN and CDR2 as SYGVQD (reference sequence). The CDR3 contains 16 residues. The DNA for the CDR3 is TGCGCCGGCAGTGCCCGACAGGGAATAATCTACAATGAGCAGTTCTTC. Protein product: CAGSARQGIIYNEQFF.

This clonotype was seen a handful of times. The CDR3 DNA reads as TGTGCCACCACACGGATTTACGAGCAGTACTTC. Translated, it gives CATTRIYEQYF. This rearrangement joins TRBV15 to TRBJ2-7; D call uncertain. Trimming removed 7 bases from V and 4 bases from J, with 8 bases in between. The CDR3 runs to 11 residues. Germline CDR1 reads LNHNV; CDR2 reads YYDKDF (reference sequence).

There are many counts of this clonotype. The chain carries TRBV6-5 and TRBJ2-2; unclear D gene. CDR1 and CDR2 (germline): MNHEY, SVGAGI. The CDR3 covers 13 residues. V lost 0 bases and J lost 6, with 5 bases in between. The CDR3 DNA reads TGTGCCAGCAGTTACTCGGAATCCGGGGAGCTGTTTTTT. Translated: CASSYSESGELFF.

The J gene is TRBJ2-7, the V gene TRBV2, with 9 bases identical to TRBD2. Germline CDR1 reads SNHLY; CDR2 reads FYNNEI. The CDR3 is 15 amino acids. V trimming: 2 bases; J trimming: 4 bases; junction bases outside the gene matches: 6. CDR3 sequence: CASSESAGGHYEQYF. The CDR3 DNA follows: TGTGCCAGCAGTGAATCGGCGGGGGGGCATTACGAGCAGTACTTC.

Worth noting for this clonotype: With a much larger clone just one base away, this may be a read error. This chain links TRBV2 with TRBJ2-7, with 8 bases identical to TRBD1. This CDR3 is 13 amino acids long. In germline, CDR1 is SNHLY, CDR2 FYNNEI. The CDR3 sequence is CASMGQGAGELYF. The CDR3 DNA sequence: TGTGCCAGCATGGGCCAGGGGGCTGGAGAGCTGTACTTC.

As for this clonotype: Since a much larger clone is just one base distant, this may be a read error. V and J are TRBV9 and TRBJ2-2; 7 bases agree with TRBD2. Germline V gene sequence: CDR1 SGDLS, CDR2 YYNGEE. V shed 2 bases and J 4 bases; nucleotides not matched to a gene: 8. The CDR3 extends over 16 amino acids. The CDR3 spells CASSVYWGGLTGELFF. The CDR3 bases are TGTGCCAGCAGCGTCTACTGGGGGGGTCTCACCGGGGAGCTGTTTTTT. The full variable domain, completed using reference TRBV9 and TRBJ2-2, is DSGVTQTPKHLITATGQRVTLRCSPRSGDLSVYWYQQSLDQGLQFLIQYYNGEERAKGNILERFSAQQFPDLHSELNLSSLELGDSALYFCASSVYWGGLTGELFFGEGSRLTVL.

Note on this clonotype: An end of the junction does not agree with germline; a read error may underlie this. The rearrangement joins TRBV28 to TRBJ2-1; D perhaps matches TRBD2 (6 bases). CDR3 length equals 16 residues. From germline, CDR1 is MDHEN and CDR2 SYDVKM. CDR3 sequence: CATSSLREYMLDEQFF. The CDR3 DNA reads TGTGCCACCAGTTCCCTCCGGGAGTATATGTTGGATGAGCAGTTCTTC. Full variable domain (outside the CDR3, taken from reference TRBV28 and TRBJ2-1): DVKVTQSSRYLVKRTGEKVFLECVQDMDHENMFWYRQDPGLGLRLIYFSYDVKMKEKGDIPEGYSVSREKKERFSLILESASTNQTSMYLCATSSLREYMLDEQFFGPGTRLTVL.

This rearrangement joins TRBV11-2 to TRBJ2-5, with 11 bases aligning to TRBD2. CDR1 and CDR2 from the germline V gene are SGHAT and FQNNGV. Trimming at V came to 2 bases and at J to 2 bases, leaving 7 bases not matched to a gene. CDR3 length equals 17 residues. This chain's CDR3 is CASSLRFGTSGQETQYF. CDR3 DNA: TGTGCCAGCAGCTTACGATTCGGGACTAGCGGACAAGAGACCCAGTACTTC.

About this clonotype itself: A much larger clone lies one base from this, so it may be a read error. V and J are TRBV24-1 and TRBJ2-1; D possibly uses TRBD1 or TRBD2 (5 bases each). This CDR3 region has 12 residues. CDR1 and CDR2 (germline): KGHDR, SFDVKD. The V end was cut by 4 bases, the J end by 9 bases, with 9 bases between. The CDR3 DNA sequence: TGTGCCACCAGTGAAGGGACCAGTGAGCAGTTCTTC. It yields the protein CATSEGTSEQFF.

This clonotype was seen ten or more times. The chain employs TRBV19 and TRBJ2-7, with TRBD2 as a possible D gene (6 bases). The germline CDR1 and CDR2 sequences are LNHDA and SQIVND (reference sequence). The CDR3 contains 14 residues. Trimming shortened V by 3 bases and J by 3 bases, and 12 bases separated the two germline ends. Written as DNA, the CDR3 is TGTGCCAGTAGTATCGGGCGGGACGACTACGAGCAGTACTTC. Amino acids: CASSIGRDDYEQYF.

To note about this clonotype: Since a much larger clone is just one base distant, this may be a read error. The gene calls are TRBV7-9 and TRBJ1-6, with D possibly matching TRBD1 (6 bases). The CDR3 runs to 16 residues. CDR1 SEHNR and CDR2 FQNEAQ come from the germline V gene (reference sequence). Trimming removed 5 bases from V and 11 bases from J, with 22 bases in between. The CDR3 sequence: CASSPQDRNLLPPLHF. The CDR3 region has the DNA TGTGCCAGCAGCCCTCAAGACAGGAATCTCCTTCCACCCCTCCACTTT.

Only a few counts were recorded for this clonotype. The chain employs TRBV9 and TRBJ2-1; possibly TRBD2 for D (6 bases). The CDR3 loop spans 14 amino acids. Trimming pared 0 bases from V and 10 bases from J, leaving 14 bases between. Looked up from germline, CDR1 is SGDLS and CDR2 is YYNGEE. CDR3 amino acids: CASSVAGSGGEQFF. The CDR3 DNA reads TGTGCCAGCAGCGTAGCCGGGAGCGGCGGAGAGCAGTTCTTC.

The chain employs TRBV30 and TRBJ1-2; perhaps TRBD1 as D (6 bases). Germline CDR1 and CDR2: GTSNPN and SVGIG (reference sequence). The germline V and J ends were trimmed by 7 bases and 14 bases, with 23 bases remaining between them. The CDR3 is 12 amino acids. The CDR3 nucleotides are TGTGCCTCCACAGGGACCGAGATGGCTTGGACCTTC. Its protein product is CASTGTEMAWTF.

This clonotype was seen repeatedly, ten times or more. CDR3 nucleotides: TGTGCCACTAAGGGGGGTGGCGCTGAAGCTTTCTTT. This encodes CATKGGGAEAFF. V and J are TRBV24-1 and TRBJ1-1; D may be TRBD1 (6 bases). CDR1 is KGHDR and CDR2 is SFDVKD in the germline V gene. The CDR3 spans 12 residues. The V end lost 10 bases, the J end lost 6 bases, and 14 bases lay between the germline ends.

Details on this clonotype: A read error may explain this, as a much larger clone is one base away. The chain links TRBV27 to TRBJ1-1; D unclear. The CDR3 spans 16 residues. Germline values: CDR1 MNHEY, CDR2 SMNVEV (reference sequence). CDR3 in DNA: TGTGCCAGCAGTTCCTACTCGTCGGGCGCAGACACTAAAGCTTTCTTT. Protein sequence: CASSSYSSGADTKAFF.

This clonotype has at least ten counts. The CDR3 region is CASSYSAGYEQYF. In DNA, the CDR3 is TGTGCCAGCAGTTACTCCGCGGGCTACGAGCAGTACTTC. V and J are TRBV6-5 and TRBJ2-7, with a possible D match to TRBD2 (5 bases). The CDR3 extends over 13 amino acids. The V gene's germline CDR1 is MNHEY and CDR2 SVGAGI. Trimming shortened V by 0 bases and J by 3 bases, and 6 bases separated the two germline ends.